A single T cell receptor beta chain is shown here with its context. The sample holds a few counts of this clonotype. Its antigen is still unknown. No much larger clonotype is one base removed from it; base qualities were not supplied. The CDR3, cysteine through phenylalanine, is 13 amino acids long. The only DNA kept is the CDR3, 39 bases in frame from the first base. The trim is 1 base for V and 10 bases for J, with a gap of 8 bases between the germline ends. CDR1 and CDR2 are drawn from the germline V gene: SGHTA, FQGNSA. This entry comes from a study of blood T cells in healthy people across ages (dated by TCRdb to between 2015 and 2017). With regard to the full study: In model experiments, template switching captured about one uniquely barcoded TCR beta cDNA molecule for every two T cells. To track age-related changes in TCR beta repertoire diversity, the study relied on deep sequencing normalized with unique cDNA molecular identifiers. The donors were split into four age groups: young (average around 15 years), middle-aged (roughly 42), aged (around 67) and long-lived (roughly 88). Donors of different ages were randomly distributed across sequencing lanes to avoid experimental bias. Two additional independent replicas of 1 million unique cDNA reads from the same blood draw were analyzed for two donors (one aged 18 to 30 and one aged 80 or older). General findings and caveats noted by the study authors: Estimates of total diversity based on one million sequenced T cells were regarded as lower bounds and as underestimates. Bulk unsorted PBMC profiling prevented conclusive comparison of naive and antigen-experienced compartments. Observed TCR beta diversity per million T cells fell roughly linearly with age, and a significant reduction was already apparent by age around 39. The percentage of naive T cells measured by flow cytometry correlated strongly with observed TCR beta diversity. Compared with the aged group, the long-lived group had more naive CD4+ T cells, fewer expanded clones and increased TCR diversity, a pattern suggesting age selection. Because donor CMV infection status was unknown, age-related changes in expanded clonotypes were potentially confounded.

Library preparation was by 5' RACE. The data were produced on an Illumina HiSeq 2500. A second PCR of about 6 to 11 cycles was performed with a sample-barcoded 5' primer and a J-beta primer mix. A unique molecular identifier was introduced onto each TCR beta cDNA molecule by a template-switch 5' adaptor carrying 12 random nucleotides. At least 2.5 million CDR3-containing paired-end reads were obtained from each sample. The Mint cDNA synthesis kit, primed by a TRBC-specific oligonucleotide, was used to synthesize first-strand cDNA from all RNA. All cDNA was treated with uracil-DNA glycosylase and then went through a first 18-cycle PCR with the universal primers M1SS and BC2_uni_R. As for the original processing: Normalization of each sample was performed by random selection of 1 million high-quality reads, each carrying a distinct molecular identifier. Reads sharing molecular identifiers were discarded rather than binned into consensus sequences. CDR3 identification, clonotype clustering and error correction used MiTCR with a Q25 quality threshold and the strictest error-elimination algorithm. A nonparametric unseen species model with Euler transformation was used to estimate lower-bound total TCR beta diversity. TCRdb reworked the public reads: Q25 trimming with fastp, MiXCR clone assembly, productive beta chains retained. Merged by CDR3 protein, the rows form single entries marked with the most common genes and DNA. The V and J calls were not made by the authors but by TCRdb's processing. The sample has about a million distinct CDR3 sequences on record, less than 45% of them singletons. The ten top clones hold 13% of the sample.

Systemically healthy Caucasian individuals from Russia, approximately 39 in total and aged about 6 to 95 years, were included as donors. Approximately 10 milliliters of peripheral blood were collected from each donor into EDTA-treated Vacutainer tubes. Ficoll-Paque density-gradient centrifugation was used to isolate PBMCs, with at least 7 million per sample. Trizol reagent was used to extract total RNA from the PBMCs, yielding at least 5 micrograms per sample. Naive CD45RAhigh/CD27high T cell percentages were measured by flow cytometry on a PBMC aliquot from every donor. This receptor was taken from a man aged 18 to 35 in good health. What was sequenced was blood. The rearranged segments are TRBV7-2 and TRBJ1-6, with no confidently assigned D gene. The DNA is TGTGCCAGCAGCTTAGGGCAGACCTCACCCCTCCACTTT. Its protein is CASSLGQTSPLHF.